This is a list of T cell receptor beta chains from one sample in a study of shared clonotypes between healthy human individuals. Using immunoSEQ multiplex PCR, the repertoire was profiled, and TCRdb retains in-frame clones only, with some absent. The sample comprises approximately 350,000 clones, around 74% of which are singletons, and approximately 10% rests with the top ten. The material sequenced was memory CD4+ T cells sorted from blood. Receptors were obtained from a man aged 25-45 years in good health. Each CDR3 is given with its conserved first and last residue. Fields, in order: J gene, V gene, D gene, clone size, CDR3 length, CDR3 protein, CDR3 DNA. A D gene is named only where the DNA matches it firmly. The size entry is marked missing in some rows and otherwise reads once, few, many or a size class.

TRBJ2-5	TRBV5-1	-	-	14	CANSWAGEGETQYF	TGCGCCAACAGCTGGGCCGGGGAAGGGGAGACCCAGTACTTC
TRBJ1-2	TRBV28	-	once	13	CASRTYRVNGYTF	TGTGCCAGCCGGACGTACAGGGTAAATGGCTACACCTTC
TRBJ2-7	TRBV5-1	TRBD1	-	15	CASSPGQGGSYEQYF	TGCGCCAGCAGCCCAGGACAGGGGGGCTCCTACGAGCAGTACTTC
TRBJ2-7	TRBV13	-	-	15	CASSRGGTLAYEQYF	TGTGCCAGCAGCCGGGGAGGGACACTCGCCTACGAGCAGTACTTC
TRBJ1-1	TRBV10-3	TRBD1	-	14	CAIRYGTGGSEAFF	TGTGCCATCAGGTACGGGACAGGGGGCTCTGAAGCTTTCTTT
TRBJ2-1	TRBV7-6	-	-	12	CASSFERDEQFF	TGTGCCAGCAGCTTCGAAAGGGATGAGCAGTTCTTC
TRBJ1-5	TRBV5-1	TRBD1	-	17	CASSLGTAEARNQPQHF	TGCGCCAGCAGCCTAGGGACAGCGGAGGCGCGCAATCAGCCCCAGCATTTT
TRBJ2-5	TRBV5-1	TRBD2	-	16	CANQTSGRPPEETQYF	TGCGCCAACCAGACTAGCGGGAGGCCCCCTGAAGAGACCCAGTACTTC
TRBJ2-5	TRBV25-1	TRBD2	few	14	CASIERERGETQYF	TGTGCCAGTATTGAGCGGGAGAGGGGGGAGACCCAGTACTTC
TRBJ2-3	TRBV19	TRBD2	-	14	CASLSRRESDTQYF	TGTGCCAGTCTCTCCCGGCGGGAGTCAGATACGCAGTATTTT
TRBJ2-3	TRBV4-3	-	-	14	CASSQGAVSDTQYF	TGCGCCAGCAGCCAAGGGGCAGTGTCAGATACGCAGTATTTT
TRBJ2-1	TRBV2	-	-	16	CASRVLSATHSNEQFF	TGTGCCAGCAGAGTCCTGTCAGCTACTCATTCCAATGAGCAGTTCTTC
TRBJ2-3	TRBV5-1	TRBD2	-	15	CASSSSAGGADTQYF	TGCGCCAGCAGCTCATCAGCGGGAGGTGCAGATACGCAGTATTTT
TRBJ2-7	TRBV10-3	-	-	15	CAISPDGGSSYEQYF	TGTGCCATCAGTCCAGACGGCGGAAGCTCCTACGAGCAGTACTTC
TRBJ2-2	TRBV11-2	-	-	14	CASMSIRGTGELFF	TGTGCCAGCATGTCAATACGGGGCACCGGGGAGCTGTTTTTT
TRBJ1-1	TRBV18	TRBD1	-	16	CASSRDRVVTNTEAFF	TGTGCCAGCTCCCGGGACAGGGTTGTTACGAACACTGAAGCTTTCTTT
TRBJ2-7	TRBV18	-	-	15	CASSPSPRSTYEQYF	TGTGCCAGCTCACCAAGCCCCCGAAGTACCTACGAGCAGTACTTC
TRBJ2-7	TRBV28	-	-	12	CASSSMGLPQYF	TGTGCCAGCAGTTCGATGGGACTCCCACAGTACTTC
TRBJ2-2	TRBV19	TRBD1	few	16	CASSNRGLVNTGELFF	TGTGCCAGTAGTAACAGGGGGCTGGTGAACACCGGGGAGCTGTTTTTT
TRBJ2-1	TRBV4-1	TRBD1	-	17	CASSQDGQGGSYNEQFF	TGCGCCAGCAGCCAAGACGGACAGGGCGGCTCCTACAATGAGCAGTTCTTC
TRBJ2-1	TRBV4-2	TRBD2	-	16	CASSQEMAGVRDEQFF	TGTGCCAGCAGCCAGGAGATGGCGGGAGTGAGGGATGAGCAGTTCTTC
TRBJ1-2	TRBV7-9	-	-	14	CASSPGGQTYGYTF	TGTGCCAGCAGCCCCGGGGGGCAGACCTATGGCTACACCTTC
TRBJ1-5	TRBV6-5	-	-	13	CASSARIHQPQHF	TGTGCCAGCAGTGCCAGGATCCATCAGCCCCAGCATTTT
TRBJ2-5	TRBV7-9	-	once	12	CASSFGRETQYF	TGTGCCAGCAGCTTCGGGCGGGAGACCCAGTACTTC
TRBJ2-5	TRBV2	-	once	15	CASSELGERMETQYF	TGTGCCAGCAGTGAGTTAGGGGAGAGGATGGAGACCCAGTACTTC
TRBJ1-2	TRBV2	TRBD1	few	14	CASRDRATNYGYTF	TGTGCCAGCAGGGACAGGGCCACTAACTATGGCTACACCTTC
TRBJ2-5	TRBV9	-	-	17	CASSPYDLSGTTGTQYF	TGTGCCAGCAGCCCATATGACCTTAGCGGAACAACGGGGACCCAGTACTTC
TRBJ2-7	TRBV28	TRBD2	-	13	CASSPTPGLATYF	TGTGCCAGCAGTCCTACCCCGGGACTAGCAACATACTTC
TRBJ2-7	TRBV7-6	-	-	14	CASSLVEGTYEQYF	TGTGCCAGCAGCTTAGTGGAGGGTACCTACGAGCAGTACTTC
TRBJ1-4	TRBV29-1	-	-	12	CSAATSDGKLFF	TGCAGCGCGGCCACCTCGGATGGAAAACTGTTTTTT
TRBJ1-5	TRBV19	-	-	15	CASSIVRGWDQPQHF	TGTGCCAGTAGTATAGTTCGAGGGTGGGATCAGCCCCAGCATTTT
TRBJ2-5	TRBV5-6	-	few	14	CASSLEGLAETQYF	TGTGCCAGCAGCTTGGAAGGTCTAGCCGAGACCCAGTACTTC
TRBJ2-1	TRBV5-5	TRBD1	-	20	CASTTYRGQAFLSSYNEQFF	TGTGCCAGCACCACCTATCGAGGACAGGCCTTTCTAAGCTCCTACAATGAGCAGTTCTTC
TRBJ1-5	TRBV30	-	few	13	CAWSVTNNQPQHF	TGTGCCTGGAGTGTAACAAACAATCAGCCCCAGCATTTT
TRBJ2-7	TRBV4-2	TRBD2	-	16	CASSLTSSGVAYEQYF	TGTGCCAGCAGCCTTACATCCAGCGGGGTGGCCTACGAGCAGTACTTC
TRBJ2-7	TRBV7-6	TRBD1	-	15	CASSPGQGGSYEQYF	TGTGCCAGCAGCCCGGGACAGGGAGGGTCCTACGAGCAGTACTTC
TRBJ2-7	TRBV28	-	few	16	CASSIPHGTPGSWQYF	TGTGCCAGCAGTATACCCCACGGGACCCCCGGTTCGTGGCAGTACTTC
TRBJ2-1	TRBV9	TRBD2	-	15	CASSVSSGAINEQFF	TGTGCCAGCAGCGTATCTAGCGGGGCCATCAATGAGCAGTTCTTC
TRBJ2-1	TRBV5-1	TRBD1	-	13	CASSANRGHEQFF	TGCGCCAGCAGCGCCAACAGGGGGCATGAGCAGTTCTTC
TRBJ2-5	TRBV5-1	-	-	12	CASSLDGETQYF	TGCGCCAGCAGCTTGGACGGCGAGACCCAGTACTTC
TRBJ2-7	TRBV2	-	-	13	CASSKTGPDERYF	TGTGCCAGCAGCAAAACCGGACCCGATGAGAGGTACTTC
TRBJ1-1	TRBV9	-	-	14	CASSVAPPNTEAFF	TGTGCCAGCAGCGTAGCCCCTCCTAACACTGAAGCTTTCTTT
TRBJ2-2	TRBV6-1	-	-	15	CASSSRLQNTGELFF	TGTGCCAGCAGCTCTCGGCTACAGAACACCGGGGAGCTGTTTTTT
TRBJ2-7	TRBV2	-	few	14	CASSPDGTDLEQYF	TGTGCCAGCTCACCTGACGGGACCGACCTCGAGCAGTACTTC
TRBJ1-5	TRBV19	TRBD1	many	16	CASSGQGARGSQPQHF	TGTGCCAGTAGTGGGCAGGGGGCGAGGGGTAGTCAGCCCCAGCATTTT
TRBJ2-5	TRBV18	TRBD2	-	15	CASSPSGTREETQYF	TGTGCCAGCTCTCCTTCCGGGACTAGGGAAGAGACCCAGTACTTC
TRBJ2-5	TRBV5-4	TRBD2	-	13	CASSAGAGETQYF	TGTGCCAGCAGCGCGGGAGCGGGAGAGACCCAGTACTTC
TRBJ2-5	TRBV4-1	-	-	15	CASSPTGQGQETQYF	TGCGCCAGCAGCCCGACAGGCCAGGGGCAAGAGACCCAGTACTTC
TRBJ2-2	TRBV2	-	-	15	CASLPGNLPPGELFF	TGTGCCAGCCTGCCCGGGAACCTACCCCCCGGGGAGCTGTTTTTT
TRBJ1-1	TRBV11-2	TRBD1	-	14	CASSLVRDRGSAFF	TGTGCCAGCAGCTTAGTACGGGACAGGGGGTCGGCTTTCTTT